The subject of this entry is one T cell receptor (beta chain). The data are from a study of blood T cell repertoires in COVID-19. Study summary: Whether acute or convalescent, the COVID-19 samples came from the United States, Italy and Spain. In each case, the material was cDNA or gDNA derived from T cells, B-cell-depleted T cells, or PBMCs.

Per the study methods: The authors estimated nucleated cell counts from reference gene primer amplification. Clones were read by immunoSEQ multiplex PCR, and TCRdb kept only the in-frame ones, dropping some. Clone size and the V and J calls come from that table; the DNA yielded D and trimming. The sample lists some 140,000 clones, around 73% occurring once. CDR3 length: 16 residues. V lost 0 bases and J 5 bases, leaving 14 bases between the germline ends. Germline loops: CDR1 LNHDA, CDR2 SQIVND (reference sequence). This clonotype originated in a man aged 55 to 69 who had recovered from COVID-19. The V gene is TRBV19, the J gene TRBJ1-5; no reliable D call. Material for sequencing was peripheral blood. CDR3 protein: CASSIDPAVAHQPQHF. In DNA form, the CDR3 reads TGTGCCAGTAGTATAGACCCCGCCGTGGCCCATCAGCCCCAGCATTTT.